The rows below give T cell receptor beta chains drawn from one sample of a study of regulatory T cells in long-lasting Graves disease. TCRdb re-analysed the multiplex PCR reads in MiXCR, keeping a single row per CDR3 protein. This table holds around 250,000 distinct CDR3 sequences, around 20% found once. Sample: peripheral blood mononuclear cells (PBMCs), taken at new diagnosis, from a patient treated with antithyroid drugs. These receptor sequences come from a female donor with Graves disease. The CDR3 runs from the conserved cysteine through the conserved F or W. Fields, in order: clone size, J gene, V gene, D gene, CDR3 DNA, CDR3 protein. D genes are given only for firm matches. A clone size is listed for some rows: how often the clone was seen (once, few, many), or a class if it is expanded.

.	TRBJ2-5	TRBV20-1	TRBD2	TGCAGTGCTAGGTTCGGGACTAGCGGGGGAGGAGAGACCCAGTACTTC	CSARFGTSGGGETQYF
few	TRBJ2-1	TRBV19	TRBD2	TGTGCCAGTAGTATACGGGCTAGCGGACACAGCTCCTACAATGAGCAGTTCTTC	CASSIRASGHSSYNEQFF
many	TRBJ2-3	TRBV28	.	TGTGCCAGCAGTTCTGTGGTGACAGATACGCAGTATTTT	CASSSVVTDTQYF
many	TRBJ2-5	TRBV30	TRBD1	TGTGCCTGGAGTGTGTGGGACAGGGGGGAGACCCAGTACTTC	CAWSVWDRGETQYF
.	TRBJ2-1	TRBV12-3/TRBV12-4	TRBD2	TGTGCCAGCAGTTCCAGGGTGGGCGGGAGCTCCTACAATGAGCAGTTCTTC	CASSSRVGGSSYNEQFF
.	TRBJ2-6	TRBV19	.	TGTGCCAGTAGTATATCTCCTTCTGGGGCCAACGTCCTGACTTTC	CASSISPSGANVLTF
.	TRBJ1-4	TRBV12-3/TRBV12-4	TRBD1	TGTGCCAGCAGCCCGGGACAGATCACAACTAATGAAAAACTGTTTTTT	CASSPGQITTNEKLFF
.	TRBJ2-2	TRBV20-1	.	TGCAGTGCCGTAGGGGGGAACACCGGGGAGCTGTTTTTT	CSAVGGNTGELFF
many	TRBJ2-7	TRBV3-1	.	TGTGCCAGCAGCCAAGATCGGAGGCGCCTGTACTTC	CASSQDRRRLYF
many	TRBJ1-5	TRBV20-1	.	TGCAGTGCGCGGGACCGACGGAATAGCAATCAGCCCCAGCATTTT	CSARDRRNSNQPQHF
many	TRBJ2-2	TRBV12-3/TRBV12-4	TRBD1	TGTGCCAGCAGACAACAGGGGTGGGGCCGTCTCACCGGGGAGCTGTTTTTT	CASRQQGWGRLTGELFF
few	TRBJ2-1	TRBV2	.	TGTGCCAGTGGGGCCGTTTCCGGAGCTGAGCAGTTCTTC	CASGAVSGAEQFF
.	TRBJ2-1	TRBV19	TRBD2	TGTGCCAGTAGTGTTCCGGGACTAGCTGCCTATGAGCAGTTCTTC	CASSVPGLAAYEQFF
many	TRBJ2-1	TRBV20-1	TRBD2	TGCAGTGCTACCTATACTAGCGAGGAGCAGTTCTTC	CSATYTSEEQFF
many	TRBJ2-7	TRBV27	.	TGTGCCAGCAGTTTATATCCGGCAGGGACCTACGAGCAGTACTTC	CASSLYPAGTYEQYF
.	TRBJ2-1	TRBV15	.	TGTGCCACCAGCAGAGATCAGCGTAGCTCCTACAATGAGCAGTTCTTC	CATSRDQRSSYNEQFF
.	TRBJ2-5	TRBV9	TRBD1	TGTGCCAGCAGCGAGGGACAGGGGTATCAGACCCAGTACTTC	CASSEGQGYQTQYF
many	TRBJ1-1	TRBV2	.	TGTGCCAGCAGGGCCATGACAGGGAACACTGAAGCTTTCTTT	CASRAMTGNTEAFF